The entry below gives a single TCR beta chain sequence along with its context. Its antigen is still unknown. The sample comes from a study of identical twins. Trimming left V 5 bases short and J 7 bases short, with 18 bases between. The CDR3 covers 16 residues. Germline V gene data show CDR1 as ENHRY and CDR2 as SYGVKD. Each CDR3 protein gets one entry after TCRdb re-called the 5' RACE reads with MiXCR. This table has roughly 770,000 distinct CDR3 sequences, about 20% appearing once. Study-level results: For zero-insertion analyses, partial confounding could come from invariant MAIT and iNKT cells.

This sample was also put to use in a study of T cells expressing NK-cell markers. From that second work: It was sorted CD3+CD56+NKG2C+, CD3+CD56+NKG2C- and CD3+CD56-NKG2C+ T cells that supplied the TCR beta repertoires. The share of CD8+ T cells held by dominant NKG2C+ clonotypes was about 1.0-7.5% in 5 or 6 donors.

The material sequenced was PBMCs. V and J are TRBV10-3 and TRBJ1-6; a possible D gene is TRBD1 (5 bases). This sequence originates from a young woman in good health. In DNA form, the CDR3 reads TGTGCCATCAGTCCCGGGCGCGGGACGGAGAATTCACCCCTCCACTTT. Protein: CAISPGRGTENSPLHF.